The rows below give T cell receptor beta chains drawn from one sample of a study of T cells after posttransplantation cyclophosphamide. Some clones are missing from TCRdb's copy, which holds only in-frame ones; the method was immunoSEQ multiplex PCR. The sample records around 18,000 clones, approximately 82% being singletons. The material sequenced was memory CD4+ T cells sorted from blood. These receptors were obtained from a young man in good health and a related stem cell transplant donor. Both conserved end residues are trimmed from each CDR3. The order of the fields is V gene, J gene, CDR3 protein.

TRBV15,TRBJ1-1,ATTGFGDTEAF
TRBV5-1,TRBJ2-1,ASWTGSNSYNEQF
TRBV10-1,TRBJ2-5,ASSSSGPQETQY
TRBV2,TRBJ2-5,ASSEQFQETQY
TRBV19,TRBJ1-5,ASSIYTGTGQPQH
TRBV4-2,TRBJ2-3,ASSQVFSHGASGGSLDTQY
TRBV5-1,TRBJ2-3,ASSLATVTDTQY
TRBV11-2,TRBJ1-4,ASRHPGTNEKLF
TRBV6-1,TRBJ1-4,ASIWDRAAGEKLF
TRBV19,TRBJ1-2,ASTQGASGYT
TRBV5-1,TRBJ1-4,ASSSTRGTGGGKLF
TRBV5-1,TRBJ2-1,ASSFGGGFYNEQF
TRBV28,TRBJ2-1,ASRRGGRMDEQF
TRBV6-1,TRBJ1-5,ASSIRGTQPQH
TRBV7-2,TRBJ2-7,ASSFGTGAYEQY
TRBV2,TRBJ2-5,ASSSTSGGAETQY
TRBV7-9,TRBJ2-4,ASSLDRGYTKNIQY
TRBV5-5,TRBJ1-1,ASRQRTAGGTEAF
TRBV10-3,TRBJ2-3,AKSRDRNSPTQY
TRBV5-1,TRBJ1-4,ASSPTGAAEKLF
TRBV7-2,TRBJ2-5,ASSFGGGAGETQY
TRBV19,TRBJ2-1,ASSNGLAGEQF
TRBV19,TRBJ1-5,AAGRRSNQPQH
TRBV20-1,TRBJ1-1,SAREEEKAF
TRBV2,TRBJ2-3,ASSESSGGLADTQY
TRBV10-3,TRBJ2-7,AISVSGYEQY
TRBV6-1,TRBJ1-3,ASGQNSGNTIY
TRBV19,TRBJ2-1,ASTGQGSSYNEQF
TRBV10-2,TRBJ2-7,AASRGRYEQY
TRBV15,TRBJ1-4,ATSRTPRSGGVAKLF
TRBV18,TRBJ1-6,ASSPQGADSPLH